This TCR beta chain emerged from a study of CD8 T cells in ankylosing spondylitis. CDR1 is KGHSH, CDR2 LQKENI, per germline. This CDR3 contains 13 residues. Trimming left V 6 bases short and J 3 bases short, with 9 bases between. This clonotype has at least ten counts. TCRdb re-called the 5' RACE reads through MiXCR, storing one row per CDR3 protein. The table records around 230,000 distinct CDR3 sequences, around 8% of them present only once. The clonotype comes from a female donor with ankylosing spondylitis or in good health (not recorded which). The sample consisted of blood, either unsorted or a sorted T cell fraction (not recorded which). The V and J genes are TRBV18 and TRBJ1-5, with D unresolved. CDR3 nucleotide sequence: TGTGCCAGCTCCCGGGAGCACAATCAGCCCCAGCATTTT. It specifies CASSREHNQPQHF.